This T cell receptor beta chain stems from a study of blood T cell repertoires in COVID-19. The data were produced by immunoSEQ multiplex PCR, yet TCRdb's version contains in-frame clones alone and is incomplete. There are some 200,000 clones in the sample; 86% occur only once, and less than 4.5% lies in the top ten. CDR3 length: 14 amino acids. The germline V gene encodes CDR1 SGHRS and CDR2 YFSETQ. Trimming cost V 7 bases and J 4 bases; bases outside gene matches: 8. This receptor was identified in a woman aged 35 to 49 with acute COVID-19. This chain connects TRBV5-1 to TRBJ2-1; 7 nucleotides match TRBD1. Material: PBMCs or T cells enriched from blood (not recorded which). The CDR3 sequence: CASASSGQYNEQFF. The CDR3 DNA follows: TGCGCCAGCGCAAGTTCGGGACAGTACAATGAGCAGTTCTTC.